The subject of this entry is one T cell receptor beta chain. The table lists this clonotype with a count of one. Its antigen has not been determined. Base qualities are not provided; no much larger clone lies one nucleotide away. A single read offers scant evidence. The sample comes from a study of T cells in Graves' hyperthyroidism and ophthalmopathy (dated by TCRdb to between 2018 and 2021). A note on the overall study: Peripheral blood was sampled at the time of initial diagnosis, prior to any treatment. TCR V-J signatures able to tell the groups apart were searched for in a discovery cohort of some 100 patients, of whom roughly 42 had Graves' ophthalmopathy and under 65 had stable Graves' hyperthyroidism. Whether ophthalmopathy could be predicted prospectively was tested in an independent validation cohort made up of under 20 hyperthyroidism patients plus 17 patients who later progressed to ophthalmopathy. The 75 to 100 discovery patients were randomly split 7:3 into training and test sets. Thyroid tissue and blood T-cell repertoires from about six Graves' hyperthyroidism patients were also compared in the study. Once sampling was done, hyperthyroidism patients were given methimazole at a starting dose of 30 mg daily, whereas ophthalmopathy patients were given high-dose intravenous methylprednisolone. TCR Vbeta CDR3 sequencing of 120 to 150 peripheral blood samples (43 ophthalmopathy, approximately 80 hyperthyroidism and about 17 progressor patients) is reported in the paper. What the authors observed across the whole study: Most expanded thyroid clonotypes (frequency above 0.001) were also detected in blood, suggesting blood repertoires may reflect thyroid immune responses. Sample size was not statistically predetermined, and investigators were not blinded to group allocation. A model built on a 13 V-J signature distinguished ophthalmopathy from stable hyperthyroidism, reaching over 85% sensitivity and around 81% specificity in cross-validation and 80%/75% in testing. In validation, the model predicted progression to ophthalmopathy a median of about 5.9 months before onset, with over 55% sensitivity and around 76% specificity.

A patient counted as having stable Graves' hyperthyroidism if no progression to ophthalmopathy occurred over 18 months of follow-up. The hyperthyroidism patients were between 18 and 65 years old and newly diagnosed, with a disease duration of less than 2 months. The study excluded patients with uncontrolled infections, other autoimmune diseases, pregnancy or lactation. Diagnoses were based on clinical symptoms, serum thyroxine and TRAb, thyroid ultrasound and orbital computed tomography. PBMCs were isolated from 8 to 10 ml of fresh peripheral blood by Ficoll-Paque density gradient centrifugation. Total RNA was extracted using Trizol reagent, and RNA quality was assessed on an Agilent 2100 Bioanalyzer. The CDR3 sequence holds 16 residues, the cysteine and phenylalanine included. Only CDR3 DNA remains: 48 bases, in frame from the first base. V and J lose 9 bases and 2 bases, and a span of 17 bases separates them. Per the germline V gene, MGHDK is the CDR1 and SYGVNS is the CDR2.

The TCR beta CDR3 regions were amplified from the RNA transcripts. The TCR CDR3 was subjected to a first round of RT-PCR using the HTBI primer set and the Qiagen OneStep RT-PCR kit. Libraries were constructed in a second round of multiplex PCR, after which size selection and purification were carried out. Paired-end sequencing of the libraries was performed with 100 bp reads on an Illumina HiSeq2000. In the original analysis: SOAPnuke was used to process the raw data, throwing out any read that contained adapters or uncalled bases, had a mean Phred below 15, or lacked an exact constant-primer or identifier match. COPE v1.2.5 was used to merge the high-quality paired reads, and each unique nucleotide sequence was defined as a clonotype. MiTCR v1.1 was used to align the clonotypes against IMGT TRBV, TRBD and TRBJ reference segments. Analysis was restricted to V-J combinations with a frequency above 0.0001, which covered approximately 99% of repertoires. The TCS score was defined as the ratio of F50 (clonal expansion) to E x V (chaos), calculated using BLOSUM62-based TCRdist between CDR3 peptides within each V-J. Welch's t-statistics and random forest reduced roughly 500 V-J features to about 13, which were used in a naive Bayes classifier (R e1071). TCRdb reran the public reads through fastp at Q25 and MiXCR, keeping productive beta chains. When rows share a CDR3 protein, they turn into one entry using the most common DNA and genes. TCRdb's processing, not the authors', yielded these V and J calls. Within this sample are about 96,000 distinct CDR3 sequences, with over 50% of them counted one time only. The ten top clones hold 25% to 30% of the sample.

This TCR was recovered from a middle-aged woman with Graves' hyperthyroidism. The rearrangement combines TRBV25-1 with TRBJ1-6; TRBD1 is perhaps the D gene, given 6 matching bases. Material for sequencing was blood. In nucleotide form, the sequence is TGTGCCAGAGGTGAAGGGGGGGACGCCTATAATTCACCCCTCCACTTT. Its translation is CARGEGGDAYNSPLHF.